The clone carrying this T cell receptor beta chain was recorded at least ten times. What it recognizes is unknown. This entry comes from a study of T cell responses to AZD1222 COVID-19 vaccine. TCRdb's copy holds only in-frame clones and misses some; the assay was immunoSEQ multiplex PCR. Here the sample spans about 160,000 clones, about nine tenths being singletons. Findings of the study overall: Receipt of two AZD1222 doses was followed by a rise in Spike-specific TCR breadth and depth.

V gave up 5 bases and J gave up 0 bases, with 16 bases separating them. The length of the CDR3 is 16 residues. Germline CDR1 and CDR2: LGHDT and YNNKEL (reference sequence). V gene TRBV3-1 (or the pseudogene TRBV3-2) combines with J gene TRBJ1-1, with D hard to call. The material was peripheral blood, obtained on day 0 of AZD1222 vaccination. This receptor was identified in an adult in good health. Here the CDR3 reads CASSTRPSGMNTEAFF. CDR3 nucleotide sequence: TGTGCCAGCAGCACACGACCGTCGGGTATGAACACTGAAGCTTTCTTT.